This T cell receptor (beta chain) emerged from a study of cytomegalovirus exposure and HLA in healthy donors. Study information: Earlier results showed 90 million to 120 million unique TCR beta sequences derived from approximately 170 million T cells. Findings and limits, study-wide: The authors later linked a missense DCLRE1C variant to TCR beta V- and J-gene trimming.

CDR1 and CDR2 from the germline V gene are SGHTA and FQGNSA. Trimming pared 6 bases from V and 1 base from J, leaving 9 bases between. CDR3 size: 13 residues. Donors likely had unrecorded immune exposures despite being nominally healthy when sampled. Details on this clone: The antigen is not known.

With 60 Vbeta and 13 Jbeta primers, the PCR was carried out. Per the original data handling: Later, an analysis found 80 million or so unique TCR beta chains, and about 10 million of these were shared. Sequencing used immunoSEQ multiplex PCR; TCRdb keeps in-frame clones, though not all of them. Clonal size and the V and J genes are those of that table, whereas D and trimming came from the DNA. This repertoire shows 90,000 or so clones, approximately 76% found once; its top ten account for 10%. The receptor comes from a man aged 25-40 years in good health and CMV-seropositive. The rearrangement joins TRBV7-2 to TRBJ1-1, with D hard to call. The specimen sequenced was PBMCs. Here the CDR3 reads CASSLAANTEAFF. CDR3 in DNA: TGTGCCAGCAGTCTGGCCGCGAACACTGAAGCTTTCTTT.